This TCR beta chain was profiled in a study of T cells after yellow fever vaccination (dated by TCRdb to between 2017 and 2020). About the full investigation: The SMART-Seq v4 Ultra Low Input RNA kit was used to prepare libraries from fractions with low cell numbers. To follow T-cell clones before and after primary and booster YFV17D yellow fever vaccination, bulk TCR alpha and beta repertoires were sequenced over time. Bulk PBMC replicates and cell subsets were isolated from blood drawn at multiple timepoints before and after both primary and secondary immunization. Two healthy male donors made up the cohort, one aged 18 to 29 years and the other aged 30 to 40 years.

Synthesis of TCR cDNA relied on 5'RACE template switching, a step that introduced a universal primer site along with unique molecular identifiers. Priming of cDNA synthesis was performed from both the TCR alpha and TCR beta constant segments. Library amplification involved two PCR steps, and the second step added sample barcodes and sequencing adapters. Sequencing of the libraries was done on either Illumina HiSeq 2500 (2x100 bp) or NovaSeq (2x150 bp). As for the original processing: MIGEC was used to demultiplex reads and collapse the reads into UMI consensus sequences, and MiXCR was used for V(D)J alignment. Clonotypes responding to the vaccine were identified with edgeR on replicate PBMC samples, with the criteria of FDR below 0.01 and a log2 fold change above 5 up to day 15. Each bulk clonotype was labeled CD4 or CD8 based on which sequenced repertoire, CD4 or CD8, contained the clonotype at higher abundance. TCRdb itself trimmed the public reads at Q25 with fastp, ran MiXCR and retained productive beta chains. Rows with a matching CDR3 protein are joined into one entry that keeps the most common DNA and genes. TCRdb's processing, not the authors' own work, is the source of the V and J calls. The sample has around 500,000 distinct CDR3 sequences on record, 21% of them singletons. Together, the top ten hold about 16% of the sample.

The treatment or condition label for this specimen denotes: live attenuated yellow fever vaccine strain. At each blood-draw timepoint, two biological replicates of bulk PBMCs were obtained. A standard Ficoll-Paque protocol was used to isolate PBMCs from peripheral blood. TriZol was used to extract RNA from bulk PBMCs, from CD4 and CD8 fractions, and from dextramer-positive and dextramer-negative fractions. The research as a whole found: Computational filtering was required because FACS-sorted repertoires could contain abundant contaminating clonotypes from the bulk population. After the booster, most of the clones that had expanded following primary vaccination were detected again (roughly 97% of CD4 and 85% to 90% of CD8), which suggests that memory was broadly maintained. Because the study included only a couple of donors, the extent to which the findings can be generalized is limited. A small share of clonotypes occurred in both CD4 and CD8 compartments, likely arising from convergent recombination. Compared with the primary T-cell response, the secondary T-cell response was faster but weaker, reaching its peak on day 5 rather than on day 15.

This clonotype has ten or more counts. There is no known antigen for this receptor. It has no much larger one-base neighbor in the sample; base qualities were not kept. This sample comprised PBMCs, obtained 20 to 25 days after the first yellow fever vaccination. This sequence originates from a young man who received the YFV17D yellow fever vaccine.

The bases are TGTGCCAGCAGCCCTGACATACAAGAGACCCAGTACTTC. The resulting protein is CASSPDIQETQYF. The sequence is built from TRBV7-2 and TRBJ2-5, with the D gene uncertain. V drops 5 bases and J drops 2 bases, leaving 9 bases in between. CDR1 and CDR2, per the germline V gene, are SGHTA and FQGNSA. Inclusive of the bounding cysteine and phenylalanine, the CDR3 is 13 residues long. Left in the record is the CDR3 DNA by itself, 39 bases read in frame from the first base.